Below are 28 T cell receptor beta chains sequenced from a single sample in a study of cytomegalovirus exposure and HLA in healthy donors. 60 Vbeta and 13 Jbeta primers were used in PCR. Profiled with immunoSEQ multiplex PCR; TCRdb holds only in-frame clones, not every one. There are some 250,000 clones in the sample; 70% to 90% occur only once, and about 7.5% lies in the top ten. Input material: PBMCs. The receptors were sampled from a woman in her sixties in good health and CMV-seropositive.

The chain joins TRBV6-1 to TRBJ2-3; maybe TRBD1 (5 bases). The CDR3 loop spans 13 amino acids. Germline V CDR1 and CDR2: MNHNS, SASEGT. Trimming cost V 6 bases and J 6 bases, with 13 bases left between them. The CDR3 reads CASRAQVWDTQYF. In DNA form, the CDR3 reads TGTGCCAGCAGGGCACAGGTATGGGATACGCAGTATTTT.

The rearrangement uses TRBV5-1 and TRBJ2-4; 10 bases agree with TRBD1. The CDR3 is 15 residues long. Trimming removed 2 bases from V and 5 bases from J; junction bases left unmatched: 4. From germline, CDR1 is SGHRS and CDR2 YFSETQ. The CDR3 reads CASSFTGTGENIQYF. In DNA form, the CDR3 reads TGCGCCAGCAGCTTTACCGGGACAGGGGAAAACATTCAGTACTTC.

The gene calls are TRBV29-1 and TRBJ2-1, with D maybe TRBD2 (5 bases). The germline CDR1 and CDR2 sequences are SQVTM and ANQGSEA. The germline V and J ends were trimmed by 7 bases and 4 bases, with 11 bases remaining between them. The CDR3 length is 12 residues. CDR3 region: CSAGGNYNEQFF. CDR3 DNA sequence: TGCAGCGCTGGAGGCAATTACAATGAGCAGTTCTTC.

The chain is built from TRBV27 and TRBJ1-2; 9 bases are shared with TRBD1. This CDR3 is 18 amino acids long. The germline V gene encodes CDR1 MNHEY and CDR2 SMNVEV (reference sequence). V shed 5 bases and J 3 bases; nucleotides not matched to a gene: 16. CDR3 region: CASSGPGQGLSPYYGYTF. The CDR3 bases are TGTGCCAGCAGTGGGCCGGGACAGGGACTTTCACCCTACTATGGCTACACCTTC.

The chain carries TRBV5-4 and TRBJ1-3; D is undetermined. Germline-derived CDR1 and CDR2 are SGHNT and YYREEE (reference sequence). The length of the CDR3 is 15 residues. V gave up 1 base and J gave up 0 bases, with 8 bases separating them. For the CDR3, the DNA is TGTGCCAGCAGCTTGTATGGCCCCTCTGGAAACACCATATATTTT. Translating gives CASSLYGPSGNTIYF.

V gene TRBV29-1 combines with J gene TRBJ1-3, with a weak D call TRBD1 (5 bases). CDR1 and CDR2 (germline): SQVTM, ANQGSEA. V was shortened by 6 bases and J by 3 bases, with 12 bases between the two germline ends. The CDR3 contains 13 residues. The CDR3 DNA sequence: TGCAGCGTGACCTCGGGGGTTGGAAACACCATATATTTT. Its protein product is CSVTSGVGNTIYF.

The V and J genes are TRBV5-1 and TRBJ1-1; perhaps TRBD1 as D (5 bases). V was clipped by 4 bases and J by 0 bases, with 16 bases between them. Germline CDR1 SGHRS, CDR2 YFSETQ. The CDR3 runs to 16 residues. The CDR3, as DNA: TGCGCCAGCAGCCCAGACGGGGGGTGGATGAACACTGAAGCTTTCTTT. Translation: CASSPDGGWMNTEAFF.

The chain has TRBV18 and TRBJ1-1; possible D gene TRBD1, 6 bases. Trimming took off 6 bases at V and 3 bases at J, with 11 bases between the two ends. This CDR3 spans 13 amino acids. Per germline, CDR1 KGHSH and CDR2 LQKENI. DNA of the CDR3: TGTGCCAGCTCCCAGGACAGATACACTGAAGCTTTCTTT. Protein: CASSQDRYTEAFF.

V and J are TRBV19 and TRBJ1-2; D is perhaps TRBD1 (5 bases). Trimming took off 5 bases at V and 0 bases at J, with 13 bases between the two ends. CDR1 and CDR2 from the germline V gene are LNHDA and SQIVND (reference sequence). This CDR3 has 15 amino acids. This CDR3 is CASSRPDSTNYGYTF. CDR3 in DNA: TGTGCCAGTAGTCGACCCGACAGCACTAACTATGGCTACACCTTC.

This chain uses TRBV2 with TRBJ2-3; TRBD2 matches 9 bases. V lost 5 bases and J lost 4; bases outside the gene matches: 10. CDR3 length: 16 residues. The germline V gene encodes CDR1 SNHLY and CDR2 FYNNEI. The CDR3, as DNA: TGTGCCAGCAGTCTAATTAGCGGGAGACTCGCAGATACGCAGTATTTT. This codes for CASSLISGRLADTQYF.

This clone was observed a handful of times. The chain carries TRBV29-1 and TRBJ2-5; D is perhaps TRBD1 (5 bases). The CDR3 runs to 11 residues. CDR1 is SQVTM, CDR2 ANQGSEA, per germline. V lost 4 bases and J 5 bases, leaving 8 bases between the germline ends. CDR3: CSVGPGETQYF. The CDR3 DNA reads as TGCAGCGTTGGGCCAGGGGAGACCCAGTACTTC.

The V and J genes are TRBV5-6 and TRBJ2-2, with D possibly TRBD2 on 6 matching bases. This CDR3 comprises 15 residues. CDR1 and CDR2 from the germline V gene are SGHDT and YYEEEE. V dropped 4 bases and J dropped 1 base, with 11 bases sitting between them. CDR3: CASSPRGGNTGELFF. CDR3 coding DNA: TGTGCCAGCAGCCCACGGGGAGGGAACACCGGGGAGCTGTTTTTT.

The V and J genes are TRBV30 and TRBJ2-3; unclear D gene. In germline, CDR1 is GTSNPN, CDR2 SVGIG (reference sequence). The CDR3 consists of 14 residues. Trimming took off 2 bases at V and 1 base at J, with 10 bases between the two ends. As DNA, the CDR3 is TGTGCCTGGAGTATTATCGGAGGCACAGATACGCAGTATTTT. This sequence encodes CAWSIIGGTDTQYF.

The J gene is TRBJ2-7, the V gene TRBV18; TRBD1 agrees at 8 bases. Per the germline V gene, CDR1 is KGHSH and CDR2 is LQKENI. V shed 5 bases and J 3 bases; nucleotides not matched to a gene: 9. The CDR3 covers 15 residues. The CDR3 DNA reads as TGTGCCAGCTCAGCGGAGAGGACAGGGCTCTACGAGCAGTACTTC. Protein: CASSAERTGLYEQYF.

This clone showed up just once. In DNA form, the CDR3 reads TGTGCTAGTGGTGGACAGCTTTCACCCCTCCACTTT. Protein product: CASGGQLSPLHF. The chain joins TRBV12-5 to TRBJ1-6; D might be TRBD1 (6 bases). The V end lost 5 bases, the J end lost 9 bases, and 8 bases lay between the germline ends. This CDR3 region has 12 residues. Germline CDR1 reads LGHNT; CDR2 reads FRNRAP. The full variable domain, rest sourced from reference TRBV12-5 and TRBJ1-6, is DARVTQTPRHKVTEMGQEVTMRCQPILGHNTVFWYRQTMMQGLELLAYFRNRAPLDDSGMPKDRFSAEMPDATLATLKIQPSEPRDSAVYFCASGGQLSPLHFGNGTRLTVT.

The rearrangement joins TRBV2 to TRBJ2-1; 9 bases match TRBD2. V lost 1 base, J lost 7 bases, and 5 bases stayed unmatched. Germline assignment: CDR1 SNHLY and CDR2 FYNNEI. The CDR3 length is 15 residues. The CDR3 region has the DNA TGTGCCAGCAGTGAAGTCGTAGCGGGAGATAATGAGCAGTTCTTC. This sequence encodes CASSEVVAGDNEQFF. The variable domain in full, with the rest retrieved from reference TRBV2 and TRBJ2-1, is EPEVTQTPSHQVTQMGQEVILRCVPISNHLYFYWYRQILGQKVEFLVSFYNNEISEKSEIFDDQFSVERPDGSNFTLKIRSTKLEDSAMYFCASSEVVAGDNEQFFGPGTRLTVL.

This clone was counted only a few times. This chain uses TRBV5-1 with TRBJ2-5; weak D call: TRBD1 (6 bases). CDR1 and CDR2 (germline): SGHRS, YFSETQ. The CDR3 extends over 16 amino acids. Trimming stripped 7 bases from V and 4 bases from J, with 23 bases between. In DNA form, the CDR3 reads TGCGCCAGCCAGCCCTTTATCCCGGGACATCGAGAGACCCAGTACTTC. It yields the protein CASQPFIPGHRETQYF. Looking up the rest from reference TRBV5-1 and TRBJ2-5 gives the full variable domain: KAGVTQTPRYLIKTRGQQVTLSCSPISGHRSVSWYQQTPGQGLQFLFEYFSETQRNKGNFPGRFSGRQFSNSRSEMNVSTLELGDSALYLCASQPFIPGHRETQYFGPGTRLLVL.

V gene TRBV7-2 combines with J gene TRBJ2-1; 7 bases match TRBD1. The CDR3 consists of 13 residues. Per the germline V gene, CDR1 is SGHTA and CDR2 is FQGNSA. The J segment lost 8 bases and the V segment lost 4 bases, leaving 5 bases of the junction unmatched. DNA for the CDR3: TGTGCCAGCAGCTCCCCGGACAGGTATGAGCAGTTCTTC. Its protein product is CASSSPDRYEQFF. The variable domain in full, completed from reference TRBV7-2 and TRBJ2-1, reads GAGVSQSPSNKVTEKGKDVELRCDPISGHTALYWYRQSLGQGLEFLIYFQGNSAPDKSGLPSDRFSAERTGGSVSTLTIQRTQQEDSAVYLCASSSPDRYEQFFGPGTRLTVL.

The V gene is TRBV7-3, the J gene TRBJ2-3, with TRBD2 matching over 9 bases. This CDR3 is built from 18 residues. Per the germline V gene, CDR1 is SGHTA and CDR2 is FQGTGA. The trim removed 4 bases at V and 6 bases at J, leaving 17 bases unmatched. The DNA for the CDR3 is TGTGCCAGCAGCTCACTATTACCTGGCGGGAGGGCCGGGGATACGCAGTATTTT. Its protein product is CASSSLLPGGRAGDTQYF.

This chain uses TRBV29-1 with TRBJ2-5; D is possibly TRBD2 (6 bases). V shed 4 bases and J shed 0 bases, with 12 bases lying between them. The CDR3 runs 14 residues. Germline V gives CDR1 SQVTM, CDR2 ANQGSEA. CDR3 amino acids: CSVAGALYQETQYF. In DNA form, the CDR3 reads TGCAGCGTTGCGGGAGCGCTTTACCAAGAGACCCAGTACTTC.

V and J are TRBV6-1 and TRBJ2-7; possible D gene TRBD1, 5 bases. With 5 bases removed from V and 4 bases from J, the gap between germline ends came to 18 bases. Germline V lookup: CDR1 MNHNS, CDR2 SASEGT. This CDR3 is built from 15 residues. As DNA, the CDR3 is TGTGCCAGCAGTAAAGGGGCTTCGATTTTATACGAGCAGTACTTC. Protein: CASSKGASILYEQYF.

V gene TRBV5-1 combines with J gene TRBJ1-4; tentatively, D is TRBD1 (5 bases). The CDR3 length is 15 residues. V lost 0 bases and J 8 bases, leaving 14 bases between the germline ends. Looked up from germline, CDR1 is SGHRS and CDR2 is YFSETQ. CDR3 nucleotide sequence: TGCGCCAGCAGCTTGGTGGGGACGGCGGGAGAAAAACTGTTTTTT. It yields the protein CASSLVGTAGEKLFF.

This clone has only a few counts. CDR3 sequence reads: CASSLGTGGNIQYF. The CDR3 DNA reads TGCGCCAGCAGCTTGGGGACAGGGGGAAACATTCAGTACTTC. The chain has TRBV5-1 and TRBJ2-4, with TRBD1 matching 10 bases. J gave up 6 bases and V 0 bases, and 0 bases lay outside the gene matches. This CDR3 is built from 14 residues. Germline V gene sequence: CDR1 SGHRS, CDR2 YFSETQ.

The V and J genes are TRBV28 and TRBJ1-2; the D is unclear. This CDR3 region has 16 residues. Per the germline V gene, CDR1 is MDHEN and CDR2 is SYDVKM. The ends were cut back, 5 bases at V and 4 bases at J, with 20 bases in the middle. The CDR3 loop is CASSTPPQDLLYGYTF. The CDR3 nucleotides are TGTGCCAGCAGTACACCCCCTCAGGATCTACTCTATGGCTACACCTTC.

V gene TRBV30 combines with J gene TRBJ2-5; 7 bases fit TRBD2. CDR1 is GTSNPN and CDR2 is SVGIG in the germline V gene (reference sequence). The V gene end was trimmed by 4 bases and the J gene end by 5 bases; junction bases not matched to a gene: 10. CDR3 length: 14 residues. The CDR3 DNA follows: TGTGCCTGGACCACTGGCGGGAGTATGGAGACCCAGTACTTC. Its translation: CAWTTGGSMETQYF. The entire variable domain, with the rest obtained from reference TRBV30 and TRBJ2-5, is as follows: SQTIHQWPATLVQPVGSPLSLECTVEGTSNPNLYWYRQAAGRGLQLLFYSVGIGQISSEVPQNLSASRPQDRQFILSSKKLLLSDSGFYLCAWTTGGSMETQYFGPGTRLLVL.

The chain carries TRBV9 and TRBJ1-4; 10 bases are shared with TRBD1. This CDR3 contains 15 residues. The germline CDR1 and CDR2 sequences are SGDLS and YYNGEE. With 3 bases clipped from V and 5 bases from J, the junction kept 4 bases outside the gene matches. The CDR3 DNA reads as TGTGCCAGCAGCGAGGGGACAGGGGACAATGAAAAACTGTTTTTT. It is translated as CASSEGTGDNEKLFF.

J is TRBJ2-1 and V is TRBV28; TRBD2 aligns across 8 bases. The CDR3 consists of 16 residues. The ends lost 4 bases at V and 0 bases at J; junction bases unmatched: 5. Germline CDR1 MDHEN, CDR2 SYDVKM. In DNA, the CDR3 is TGTGCCAGCAGTTCCCCCAGCGGGAGCTCCTACAATGAGCAGTTCTTC. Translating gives CASSSPSGSSYNEQFF.

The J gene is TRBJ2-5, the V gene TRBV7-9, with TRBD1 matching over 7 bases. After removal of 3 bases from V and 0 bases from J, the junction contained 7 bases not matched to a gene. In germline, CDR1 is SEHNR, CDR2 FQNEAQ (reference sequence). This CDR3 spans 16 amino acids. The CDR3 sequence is CASSLDRLRNQETQYF. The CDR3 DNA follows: TGTGCCAGCAGCTTGGACAGGCTAAGGAACCAAGAGACCCAGTACTTC. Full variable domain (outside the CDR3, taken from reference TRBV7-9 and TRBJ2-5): DTGVSQNPRHKITKRGQNVTFRCDPISEHNRLYWYRQTLGQGPEFLTYFQNEAQLEKSRLLSDRFSAERPKGSFSTLEIQRTEQGDSAMYLCASSLDRLRNQETQYFGPGTRLLVL.